The 15 T cell receptor beta chains below were found in one sample sequenced in a study of CD8 T cells in ankylosing spondylitis (dated by TCRdb to the late 2010s). The library was generated by 5' RACE. Sequencing used an Illumina HiSeq 2500. The raw public data were reprocessed by TCRdb itself: fastp quality trimming at Q25, MiXCR clonotype calling, in-frame beta chains only. Duplicate CDR3 protein sequences are folded into a single record with the most common DNA and genes. The sample records approximately 180,000 distinct CDR3 sequences, about 20% of which are singletons. In total, the top ten clones hold approximately 4.3% of the sample. The sample was blood, either unsorted or a sorted T cell fraction (not recorded which). These receptors originate from a male donor between 5 and 29 years old with ankylosing spondylitis or in good health (not recorded which). Donor details come from another sample of the same person, matched by shared clones.

V and J are TRBV3-1 and TRBJ1-5; no clear D. Germline CDR1 is LGHDT and CDR2 is YNNKEL (reference sequence). V lost 1 base and J 9 bases, leaving 10 bases between the germline ends. The CDR3 runs 13 residues. In DNA, the CDR3 is TGTGCCAGCAGCCAAGGACAATTAGGGCCCCAGCATTTT. Translation: CASSQGQLGPQHF.

There are many counts of this clonotype. Written as DNA, the CDR3 is TGTGCCATCAGTGTCGACAGGGGTAGCCAAGAGACCCAGTACTTC. Amino acid sequence: CAISVDRGSQETQYF. The chain is built from TRBV10-3 and TRBJ2-5; TRBD1 agrees at 8 bases. The J segment lost 1 base and the V segment lost 4 bases, leaving 5 bases of the junction unmatched. This CDR3 is 15 amino acids long. The germline V gene encodes CDR1 ENHRY and CDR2 SYGVKD.

The sample holds many counts of this clonotype. The chain carries TRBV3-1 and TRBJ2-5, with 8 positions matching TRBD1. Germline CDR1 LGHDT, CDR2 YNNKEL (reference sequence). The junction had 5 bases not matched to a gene; V was cut back by 3 bases and J by 5 bases. The CDR3 covers 14 residues. In DNA form, the CDR3 reads TGTGCCAGCAGCCAGAACAGGGGGGCGGAGACCCAGTACTTC. Translation: CASSQNRGAETQYF.

V usage is TRBV12-3 or TRBV12-4 and J usage is TRBJ2-1; D remains ambiguous. CDR3 length equals 14 residues. V was cut by 6 bases and J by 4 bases, with 13 bases left in between. This CDR3 is CASSPQRPYNEQFF. As DNA, the CDR3 is TGTGCCAGCAGCCCGCAGCGCCCATACAATGAGCAGTTCTTC.

This clonotype was counted ten times or more. V is TRBV4-2 and J is TRBJ2-4; D is ambiguous. CDR3 length equals 17 residues. Germline loops: CDR1 LGHNA, CDR2 YNFKEQ. The V gene lost 1 base and the J gene lost 2 bases, with 15 bases spanning the gap. The CDR3 sequence is CASSQGLSVASKNIQYF. The CDR3 nucleotides are TGTGCCAGCAGCCAAGGACTGTCAGTCGCGTCCAAAAACATTCAGTACTTC.

This clonotype has a count of ten or more. The chain combines TRBV12-3 or TRBV12-4 with TRBJ2-1; the D is unclear. This CDR3 is built from 11 residues. Deletions cut 8 bases from V and 9 bases from J, with 11 bases between. The CDR3 bases are TGTGCCAGCTCCTCGCTAGGTGAGCAGTTCTTC. It codes for CASSSLGEQFF.

This clonotype was counted ten times or more. CDR3 sequence: CASSLKERNYNEQFF. In DNA form, the CDR3 reads TGTGCCAGCAGCCTAAAGGAGAGGAACTACAATGAGCAGTTCTTC. This chain connects TRBV7-6 to TRBJ2-1; no definite D call. Trimming shortened V by 5 bases and J by 3 bases, and 14 bases separated the two germline ends. In germline, CDR1 is SGHVS, CDR2 FNYEAQ. The CDR3 sequence is 15 residues long.

The sample holds many counts of this clonotype. The rearrangement uses TRBV7-6 and TRBJ2-3; TRBD2 agrees at 12 bases. V gave up 4 bases and J gave up 0 bases; unmatched junction bases: 8. Germline V gene lookup returns CDR1 SGHVS and CDR2 FNYEAQ. CDR3 length: 18 residues. In nucleotides, the CDR3 is TGTGCCAGCAGCTCACCTGGGGGGACTAGCGGGAGCACAGATACGCAGTATTTT. Residues: CASSSPGGTSGSTDTQYF.

This clonotype was detected many times. The chain recombines TRBV6-6 with TRBJ1-1; TRBD1 is a possible D gene (5 bases). Germline V CDR1 and CDR2: MNHNY, SVGAGI (reference sequence). Trimming cost V 7 bases and J 3 bases, with 9 bases left between them. The CDR3 extends over 12 amino acids. CDR3 in amino acids: CASTGGYTEAFF. The CDR3 coding sequence is TGTGCCAGCACCGGGGGGTACACTGAAGCTTTCTTT.

This clonotype has a count of ten or more. The chain couples TRBV7-2 to TRBJ2-1, with 13 nucleotides matching TRBD2. V lost 4 bases, J lost 8 bases, and 2 bases stayed unmatched. The length of the CDR3 is 14 residues. The germline V gene has CDR1 SGHTA and CDR2 FQGNSA. This CDR3 reads CASSYGLAGDEQFF. The CDR3 nucleotides are TGTGCCAGCAGCTACGGACTAGCGGGAGATGAGCAGTTCTTC.

There are many counts of this clonotype. The V call is TRBV9, the J call TRBJ2-1, with unresolved D. The CDR3 runs to 13 residues. Trimming took off 3 bases at V and 10 bases at J, with 14 bases between the two ends. Germline loops: CDR1 SGDLS, CDR2 YYNGEE. The CDR3 protein is CASSAPSQGEQFF. The CDR3 DNA is TGTGCCAGCAGCGCCCCCTCTCAAGGAGAGCAGTTCTTC.

This clonotype was seen ten or more times. The V gene is TRBV6-2 or TRBV6-3, the J gene TRBJ1-5; TRBD1 might be the D (5 bases). The length of the CDR3 is 16 residues. Germline CDR1 MNHEY, CDR2 SVGEGT. The V end lost 0 bases, the J end lost 2 bases, and 11 bases lay between the germline ends. The CDR3 spells CASSYSGPLGNQPQHF. The CDR3 DNA reads as TGTGCCAGCAGTTACTCGGGACCACTGGGCAATCAGCCCCAGCATTTT.

Only one count was recorded for this clonotype. The J gene is TRBJ2-5, the V gene TRBV7-2; tentative D call: TRBD1 (5 bases). Germline assignment: CDR1 SGHTA and CDR2 FQGNSA. Trimming stripped 1 base from V and 3 bases from J, with 12 bases between. The CDR3 loop spans 15 amino acids. The CDR3 DNA follows: TGTGCCAGCAGCTTAGACAGGCGACCTAAAGAGACCCAGTACTTC. Its protein product is CASSLDRRPKETQYF.

The chain has TRBV27 and TRBJ1-1; possible D gene TRBD1, 6 bases. Germline CDR1 and CDR2: MNHEY and SMNVEV (reference sequence). This CDR3 is 14 amino acids long. V lost 3 bases to trimming and J lost 3 bases, with 11 bases between them. The CDR3 is CASSLTAGDTEAFF. CDR3 DNA sequence: TGTGCCAGCAGTTTGACCGCAGGGGACACTGAAGCTTTCTTT.

This clonotype was detected many times. The CDR3 DNA reads TGTGCCAGCAGGACAACTATATACGAGCAGTACTTC. Translating it yields CASRTTIYEQYF. The rearrangement uses TRBV12-3 or TRBV12-4 and TRBJ2-7; D uncertain. There are 12 residues in the CDR3. V gave up 6 bases and J gave up 4 bases, with 10 bases separating them.